This TCR beta chain was captured in a study of blood T cell repertoires in COVID-19. Overall study: COVID-19 samples from acute and convalescent phases originated in the United States, Italy and Spain.

This table comes from immunoSEQ multiplex PCR, and its TCRdb copy is limited to in-frame clones, with some not included. The table shows under 300,000 clones, with around 86% occurring only once. The junction had 6 bases not matched to a gene; V was cut back by 9 bases and J by 0 bases. Per germline, CDR1 SGHTS and CDR2 YDEGEE. The CDR3 has 14 amino acids. This rearrangement joins TRBV5-8 to TRBJ2-1, with 7 nucleotides matching TRBD2. This sequence originates from a man aged 30-40 years who had recovered from COVID-19. The sequenced sample was peripheral blood. The CDR3 protein is CATAGGSSYNEQFF. CDR3 coding DNA: TGTGCCACAGCCGGGGGGAGCTCCTACAATGAGCAGTTCTTC.